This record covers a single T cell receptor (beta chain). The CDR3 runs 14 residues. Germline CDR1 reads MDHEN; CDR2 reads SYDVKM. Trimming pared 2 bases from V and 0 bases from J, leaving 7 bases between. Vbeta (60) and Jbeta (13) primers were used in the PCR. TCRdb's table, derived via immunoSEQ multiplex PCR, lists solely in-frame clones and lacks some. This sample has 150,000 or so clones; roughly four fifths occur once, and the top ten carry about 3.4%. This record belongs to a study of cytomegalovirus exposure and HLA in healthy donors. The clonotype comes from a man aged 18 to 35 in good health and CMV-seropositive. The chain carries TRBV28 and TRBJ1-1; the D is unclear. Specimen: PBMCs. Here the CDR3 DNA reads TGTGCCAGCAGTTTAAGGAGGATGAACACTGAAGCTTTCTTT. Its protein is CASSLRRMNTEAFF.